Given below is one T cell receptor beta chain in context. Its antigen is still unknown. No much larger clonotype is one base removed from it; base qualities were not supplied. The CDR3 regions of human TCRbeta chains were analyzed by immunosequencing. The study's processing was this. TCRs in the repertoires were matched against a reference library of SARS-CoV-2-specific TCRs that had been generated with the MIRA antigen-specificity platform. Breadth was defined as the fraction of unique TCRs that were SARS-CoV-2-associated. Depth was defined as the fraction of total T cells that were SARS-CoV-2-associated. Each spike-specific TCR was assigned to its reactive spike region and to a CD4 or CD8 class using the MIRA data. Log10-transformed breadth and depth values were compared by one-way ANOVA with Sidak's multiple comparisons tests. TCRdb re-hosts the immuneACCESS table, in-frame sequences only. Its copies lack some clones; in the studies checked, an unresolved V gene accounts for under half of them, and the cause for the rest is not known. V, J and clone size reflect that table, while D and trimming were determined from the DNA. The table for this sample lists roughly 98,000 clones; about 92% of them were counted only once. Together, the top ten hold about 12% of the sample.

This entry is derived from a study of T cell responses to AZD1222 COVID-19 vaccine (dated by TCRdb to the early 2020s). Regarding the research as a whole: AZD1222 recipients given second doses at about 4 weeks or at about 12 weeks were pooled, since spike-specific TCR depth and breadth were not found to differ between the two schedules. TCR sequencing covered fewer than 250 trial participants: 207 given two doses of AZD1222 and 26 given two doses of MenACWY control vaccine. Trial participants were enrolled by age into subgroups of 18-55, 56-69 and 70-plus years, and about 150, 27 and 61 TCR-sequenced participants, respectively, were included in these subgroups.

Reading the label with the study, this specimen's time point is: baseline before first vaccination. Samples from vaccinated people were obtained from the UK trials COV001 and COV002, which included a single-blind randomized controlled phase 2/3 trial of AZD1222 (ChAdOx1 nCoV-19) in healthy adults. Trial participant PBMC samples were collected at day 0 and day 28 after the second dose for TCRbeta chain sequencing. Broad study findings and their caveats: In the small 56-69-year group, the increase in depth fell short of significance, most likely because of low power. Vaccine-associated CD4 TCRs spanned the whole spike protein, with dominant responses in regions 160-218 and 743-854. Epitopes outside the regions mutated in the B.1.351 and B.1.1.7 variants were reportedly recognized by nearly half of the unique spike-specific TCRs. Most participants were white British and females outnumbered males, and the authors suggested that clonal diversity may have been underestimated. No day 14 peak-response samples were available, so repertoires were characterized only after the peak T cell response. Conclusions about previously exposed vaccinees are limited, since just 5 to 7 AZD1222 recipients were seropositive for SARS-CoV-2 at baseline. A significant rise in spike-specific TCR breadth and depth was observed after two AZD1222 doses relative to day 0 and relative to MenACWY recipients.

Sequencing used peripheral blood, obtained on day 0 of AZD1222 vaccination. This TCR derives from an adult in good health.

The DNA reads TGTGCCAGCAGCTTCTTTGGGGGAAATTCCTACGAGCAGTACTTC. It translates to CASSFFGGNSYEQYF. The chain employs TRBV7-9 and TRBJ2-7; the D region may be TRBD1 or TRBD2, each matching 5 bases equally. The germline V gene (reference sequence) specifies SEHNR as CDR1 and FQNEAQ as CDR2. V is reduced by 3 bases and J by 1 base, leaving a spacing of 13 bases between them. CDR3 length: 15 amino acids, cysteine to phenylalanine. Only the CDR3 part of the read is kept: 45 bases, read in frame from the first base.